This TCR beta chain was profiled in a study of control samples from healthy donors and cancer patients. J gave up 4 bases and V 5 bases, and 5 bases lay outside the gene matches. The germline gives CDR1 SGHTA, CDR2 FQGTGA. The CDR3 length is 14 residues. The data were produced by immunoSEQ multiplex PCR, yet TCRdb's version contains in-frame clones alone and is incomplete. The sample lists more than 85,000 clones; around 84% were seen once. Sequenced: PBMCs. The TCR originated in a man between 65 and 85 years old with lung cancer. V gene TRBV7-3 combines with J gene TRBJ2-3; 8 bases match TRBD1. The DNA for the CDR3 is TGTGCCAGCAGCACAACAGGGGGTGCAGATACGCAGTATTTT. Translation: CASSTTGGADTQYF.